Included here is one T cell receptor (beta chain) sequence, with context. What it recognizes is unknown. This specimen comes from a study of lymphopenia after photon versus proton radiotherapy. Overall study findings and caveats: Post-nadir diversity loss with photons came from oligoclonal expansion, particularly CD8+ Temra cells.

With 4 bases removed from V and 2 bases from J, the gap between germline ends came to 12 bases. CDR1 is KGHSH and CDR2 is LQKENI in the germline V gene. This CDR3 spans 14 amino acids. The table came from immunoSEQ multiplex PCR; TCRdb's copy has only in-frame clones and leaves some out. The profile shows about 160,000 clones, roughly nine tenths of them singletons. The sequences come from peripheral blood, collected from a patient treated with photon-based radiotherapy. J is TRBJ2-7 and V is TRBV18; perhaps TRBD1 as D (6 bases). The TCR was taken from a man in his forties or fifties with gastric cancer. The chain's CDR3 is CASSRSEGAYEQYF. The CDR3 region has the DNA TGTGCCAGCTCACGCTCCGAGGGGGCCTACGAGCAGTACTTC.